The present T cell receptor (beta chain) was sequenced within a study of blood T cell repertoires in COVID-19. Study overall: Donors in the United States, Italy and Spain gave samples during acute or convalescent COVID-19. T cells, B-cell-depleted T cells, or PBMCs provided the cDNA or gDNA that served as material.

Under the authors' procedure: From reference gene primer amplification, estimates of nucleated cell counts were derived. Only in-frame clones appear in the TCRdb table, and some are missing; sequencing was by immunoSEQ multiplex PCR. Clone size and the V and J calls come from that table; the DNA yielded D and trimming. The table has approximately 50,000 clones, roughly 85% seen once. The material sequenced was peripheral blood. This TCR was sampled from a man in his 70s with acute or convalescent COVID-19.

The CDR3, as DNA: TGTGCCAGCAGTTTCCATACTACAACCTACGAGCAGTACTTC. Its translation is CASSFHTTTYEQYF. This sequence joins TRBV28 and TRBJ2-7, with D hard to call. V lost 3 bases to trimming and J lost 2 bases, with 11 bases between them. CDR3 length: 14 amino acids. Per germline, CDR1 MDHEN and CDR2 SYDVKM.